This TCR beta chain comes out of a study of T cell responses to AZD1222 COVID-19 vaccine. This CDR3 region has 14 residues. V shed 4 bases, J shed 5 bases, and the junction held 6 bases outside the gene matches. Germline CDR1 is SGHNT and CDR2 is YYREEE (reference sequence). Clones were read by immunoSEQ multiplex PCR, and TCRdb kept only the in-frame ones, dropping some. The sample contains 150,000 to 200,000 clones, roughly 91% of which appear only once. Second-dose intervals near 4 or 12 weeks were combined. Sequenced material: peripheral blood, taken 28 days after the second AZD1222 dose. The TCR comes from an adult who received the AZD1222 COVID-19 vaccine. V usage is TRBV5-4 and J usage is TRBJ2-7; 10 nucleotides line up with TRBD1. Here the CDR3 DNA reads TGTGCCAGCAGCCGTCGGGACAGGGGCCACGAGCAGTACTTC. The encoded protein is CASSRRDRGHEQYF.